The rows below give T cell receptor beta chains drawn from one sample of a study of tumor and adjacent non-tumor tissue in lung cancer. TCRdb re-derived calls from the multiplex PCR reads in MiXCR, one entry per CDR3 protein. Of some 100,000 distinct CDR3 sequences in the sample, roughly two thirds were seen once. The sequenced sample was distant non-tumor lung tissue. These receptors were taken from a man aged 25 to 45 with non-small cell lung cancer. Each CDR3 is given with its conserved first and last residue. A D gene is named only where the DNA matches it firmly. Clone size is not always given. Where it is, it says once, few, many or a class for expanded clones.

>TRBJ1-3|many|TRBD1|TRBV4-3
TGCGCCAGCAGCCAAGTTCTGGCAGGGGGTGGAAACACCATATATTTT
CASSQVLAGGGNTIYF
>TRBJ2-7|few|.|TRBV20-1
TGCAGTGCTAGGACCTCTATGAGGCACGGGCAGTATTTC
CSARTSMRHGQYF
>TRBJ2-5|.|TRBD2|TRBV20-1
TGTAGTGCTAGAGTCGGGGGGAAGACCCTGTACTTC
CSARVGGKTLYF
>TRBJ2-2|.|.|TRBV11-2
TGTGCCAGCAGCTCCCTAACTGGCACCGGGGAGTTGTTTTTT
CASSSLTGTGELFF
>TRBJ1-2|many|.|TRBV28
TGTGCCAGCAGTTTAGTTTTTGAATCGGGTGGCTACACCTTC
CASSLVFESGGYTF
>TRBJ2-3|many|TRBD2|TRBV6-1
TGTGCCAGCAGTGAGGGACTAGCGGGAGCAGATACGCAGTATTTT
CASSEGLAGADTQYF
>TRBJ1-1|.|TRBD1|TRBV6-1
TGTGCCAGCAAAGCCCCACCGTGGCAGGGGGTCATGAATACTGAAGCTTTCTTT
CASKAPPWQGVMNTEAFF
>TRBJ2-1|.|.|TRBV15
TGTGCCACCAGCAGAGAGGGTAATAGTGACCAGCAGTTCTTC
CATSREGNSDQQFF
>TRBJ1-2|.|.|TRBV28
TGTGCCAGCAGTTTTCACAGGGACCTTGGTTATGGCTACACCTTC
CASSFHRDLGYGYTF
>TRBJ2-5|.|.|TRBV18
TGTGCCAGCTCACCGTACGTCGAGGAGACCCAGTACTTC
CASSPYVEETQYF